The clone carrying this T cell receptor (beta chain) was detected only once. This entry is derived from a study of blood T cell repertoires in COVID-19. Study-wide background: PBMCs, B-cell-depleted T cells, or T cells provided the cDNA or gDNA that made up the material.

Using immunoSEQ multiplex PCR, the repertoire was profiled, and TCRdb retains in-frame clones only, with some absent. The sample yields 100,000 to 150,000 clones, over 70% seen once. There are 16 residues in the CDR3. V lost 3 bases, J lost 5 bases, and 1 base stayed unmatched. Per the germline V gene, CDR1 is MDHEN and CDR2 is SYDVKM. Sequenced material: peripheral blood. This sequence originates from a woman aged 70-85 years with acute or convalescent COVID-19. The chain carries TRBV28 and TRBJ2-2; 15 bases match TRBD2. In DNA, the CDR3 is TGTGCCAGCAGTTTTGGACTAGCGGGGGGGACCGGGGAGCTGTTTTTT. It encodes CASSFGLAGGTGELFF.